The 25 T cell receptor beta chains reported below all come from one sample, sequenced in a study of blood T cell repertoires in COVID-19. Sequencing used immunoSEQ multiplex PCR; TCRdb keeps in-frame clones, though not all of them. This table holds under 200,000 clones, 89% found once. The sequenced sample was PBMCs or T cells enriched from blood (not recorded which). Receptor source: a woman aged 18-30 years who had recovered from COVID-19.

The rearrangement links TRBV23-1 to TRBJ2-1; 9 bases line up with TRBD2. TRBV23-1 is given ORF status, its function remaining uncertain. The CDR3 is made up of 13 amino acids. After removal of 10 bases from V and 4 bases from J, the junction contained 5 bases not matched to a gene. CDR3 residues: CATRLAEYNEQFF. The CDR3 DNA reads as TGCGCCACAAGACTAGCGGAATACAATGAGCAGTTCTTC.

The chain couples TRBV27 to TRBJ1-6, with 8 bases lining up with TRBD1. The ends lost 5 bases at V and 10 bases at J; junction bases unmatched: 19. Germline CDR1 and CDR2: MNHEY and SMNVEV (reference sequence). This CDR3 is built from 18 residues. The CDR3 spells CASSASGTGEGRGSPLHF. The DNA of the CDR3 is TGTGCCAGCAGTGCATCCGGGACAGGAGAGGGGAGGGGCTCACCCCTCCACTTT.

The CDR3 here is CASSPFGGGNTEAFF. The CDR3 DNA sequence: TGTGCCAGCTCACCCTTCGGAGGTGGGAACACTGAAGCTTTCTTT. The chain joins TRBV18 to TRBJ1-1, with D hard to call. The CDR3 is made up of 15 amino acids. Trimming removed 3 bases at V and 1 base at J, with 12 bases between. CDR1 and CDR2 (germline): KGHSH, LQKENI.

V and J are TRBV4-1 and TRBJ2-3; 12 positions agree with TRBD2. Germline lookup yields CDR1 MGHRA and CDR2 YSYEKL. There are 17 residues in the CDR3. Germline trimming cut 4 bases from V and 3 bases from J; bases unmatched to any gene: 8. CDR3 region: CASSRIGGTSGTDTQYF. The CDR3 DNA is TGCGCCAGCAGCCGCATCGGCGGGACTAGCGGGACAGATACGCAGTATTTT.

This clone was counted once. This sequence joins TRBV20-1 and TRBJ2-5, with no clear D. Germline V lookup: CDR1 DFQATT, CDR2 SNEGSKA (reference sequence). V was clipped by 3 bases and J by 5 bases, with 7 bases between them. The length of the CDR3 is 11 residues. In DNA, the CDR3 is TGCAGTGCTAGTCATCCCGAGACCCAGTACTTC. This translates into CSASHPETQYF.

The chain has TRBV7-3 and TRBJ2-3; possibly TRBD2 for D (6 bases). Trimming removed 5 bases at V and 3 bases at J, with 12 bases between. CDR1 is SGHTA, CDR2 FQGTGA, per germline. This CDR3 is built from 14 residues. The DNA of the CDR3 is TGTGCCAGCAGCCCCGAGGGGAGGACAGATACGCAGTATTTT. Translated, it gives CASSPEGRTDTQYF.

Only one count was recorded for this clone. The chain has TRBV30 and TRBJ2-1, with 9 positions matching TRBD2. The CDR3 is made up of 16 amino acids. The V gene end was trimmed by 0 bases and the J gene end by 5 bases; junction bases not matched to a gene: 8. The germline V gene encodes CDR1 GTSNPN and CDR2 SVGIG (reference sequence). CDR3 region: CAWSVYRSGSNNEQFF. The CDR3 DNA sequence: TGTGCCTGGAGTGTATATCGTAGCGGGAGTAACAATGAGCAGTTCTTC.

The V call is TRBV6-2 or TRBV6-3, the J call TRBJ2-7; 11 bases fit TRBD1. The CDR3 consists of 11 residues. J gave up 13 bases and V 5 bases, and 4 bases lay outside the gene matches. The germline V gene has CDR1 MNHEY and CDR2 SVGEGT. The CDR3 DNA follows: TGTGCCAGCAGTCTCGGACAGGGGGCATACTTC. Translating gives CASSLGQGAYF.

The chain couples TRBV7-6 to TRBJ1-2; the D gene is possibly TRBD1 (6 bases). The CDR3 runs 13 residues. Germline CDR1 and CDR2: SGHVS and FNYEAQ. V lost 8 bases and J lost 7, with 17 bases in between. Written as DNA, the CDR3 is TGTGCCAGCTCCCGACAGGCCGCCAGTGGCTACACCTTC. As protein: CASSRQAASGYTF.

This chain uses TRBV7-2 with TRBJ2-3, with unresolved D. CDR3 size: 14 residues. Germline-derived CDR1 and CDR2 are SGHTA and FQGNSA. Trimming removed 5 bases from V and 2 bases from J, with 11 bases in between. The CDR3, as DNA: TGTGCCAGCAGCCCCCTGGAGTCCACAGATACGCAGTATTTT. Translating gives CASSPLESTDTQYF.

The J gene is TRBJ2-1, the V gene TRBV27; tentative D call: TRBD1 (5 bases). This CDR3 spans 18 amino acids. Trimming removed 3 bases from V and 4 bases from J, with 22 bases in between. In germline, CDR1 is MNHEY, CDR2 SMNVEV (reference sequence). CDR3 bases: TGTGCCAGCAGTTTGGAAGGGGATGGGTCCATTATGTACAATGAGCAGTTCTTC. This encodes CASSLEGDGSIMYNEQFF.

This chain links TRBV7-6 with TRBJ1-1, with D tentatively TRBD1 (5 bases). V lost 0 bases to trimming and J lost 1 base, with 9 bases between them. The CDR3 totals 15 residues. The germline V gene has CDR1 SGHVS and CDR2 FNYEAQ. The CDR3 bases are TGTGCCAGCAGCTTAGCGGGGGGACCGAACACTGAAGCTTTCTTT. Residues: CASSLAGGPNTEAFF.

V gene TRBV27 combines with J gene TRBJ2-1, with 14 bases lining up with TRBD2. V trimming: 5 bases; J trimming: 7 bases; junction bases outside the gene matches: 4. CDR1 and CDR2 (germline): MNHEY, SMNVEV (reference sequence). There are 15 residues in the CDR3. In DNA, the CDR3 is TGTGCCAGCAGTAAAGGGACTAGCGGGAGAAATGAGCAGTTCTTC. Encoded protein: CASSKGTSGRNEQFF.

Only a few counts were recorded for this clone. The V call is TRBV27, the J call TRBJ1-1, with unresolved D. Germline V gene data show CDR1 as MNHEY and CDR2 as SMNVEV (reference sequence). V was pared by 3 bases and J by 5 bases, with 22 bases between. This CDR3 has 17 residues. The CDR3 is CASSFYGSAGLRTEAFF. The CDR3 DNA reads as TGTGCCAGCAGTTTTTATGGGTCGGCGGGTCTGAGAACTGAAGCTTTCTTT.

This chain joins TRBV7-3 and TRBJ2-1, with TRBD2 matching over 8 bases. The germline CDR1 and CDR2 sequences are SGHTA and FQGTGA. With V trimmed by 5 bases and J by 3 bases, 6 bases remained unmatched. The CDR3 length is 15 residues. Written as DNA, the CDR3 is TGTGCCAGCAGCCCCCTAGCGGGCAACTACAATGAGCAGTTCTTC. This encodes CASSPLAGNYNEQFF.

The V and J genes are TRBV6-5 and TRBJ2-7; no firm D call. The V gene lost 2 bases and the J gene lost 7 bases, with 6 bases spanning the gap. The CDR3 extends over 11 amino acids. Germline V gene lookup returns CDR1 MNHEY and CDR2 SVGAGI. CDR3 sequence: CASSYRGEQYF. Here the CDR3 DNA reads TGTGCCAGCAGTTACCGCGGAGAGCAGTACTTC.

The genes are TRBV7-9 and TRBJ2-3, with 14 bases lining up with TRBD2. Trimming removed 5 bases from V and 4 bases from J; junction bases left unmatched: 2. The CDR3 runs 15 residues. Germline V gene lookup returns CDR1 SEHNR and CDR2 FQNEAQ (reference sequence). For the CDR3, the DNA is TGTGCCAGCAGCACGGGACTAGCGGGAGCAGATACGCAGTATTTT. The encoded protein is CASSTGLAGADTQYF. Full variable domain (outside the CDR3, taken from reference TRBV7-9 and TRBJ2-3): DTGVSQNPRHKITKRGQNVTFRCDPISEHNRLYWYRQTLGQGPEFLTYFQNEAQLEKSRLLSDRFSAERPKGSFSTLEIQRTEQGDSAMYLCASSTGLAGADTQYFGPGTRLTVL.

CDR3 loop: CASSLTGSYEQYF. The CDR3 nucleotides are TGTGCCAGCAGCCTAACAGGGAGCTACGAGCAGTACTTC. The chain is built from TRBV27 and TRBJ2-7, with a possible D match to TRBD1 (6 bases). The germline V gene has CDR1 MNHEY and CDR2 SMNVEV (reference sequence). V dropped 6 bases and J dropped 3 bases, with 12 bases sitting between them. There are 13 residues in the CDR3.

J is TRBJ1-1 and V is TRBV28; TRBD1 is a possible D gene (5 bases). The CDR3 sequence is 16 residues long. Trimming left V 1 base short and J 5 bases short, with 17 bases between. In germline, CDR1 is MDHEN, CDR2 SYDVKM. The CDR3 sequence is CASSLSPGAGDTEAFF. In DNA, the CDR3 is TGTGCCAGCAGTTTATCCCCCGGTGCGGGGGATACTGAAGCTTTCTTT.

This clone has more than one count but fewer than ten. A read error may produce the germline difference seen at one junction end. The CDR3 DNA is TGTGCCAGCAATGAAGGGGGACTAGCCGACACCGGGGAGCTGTTTTTT. Its protein is CASNEGGLADTGELFF. The chain links TRBV6-1 to TRBJ2-2, with 9 nucleotides matching TRBD2. Germline V lookup: CDR1 MNHNS, CDR2 SASEGT. The CDR3 sequence is 16 residues long.

CDR3 coding DNA: TGTGCCAGTAGTATTCAGGACAGGGGCCGCTTGGCCAACGTCCTGACTTTC. Amino acid sequence: CASSIQDRGRLANVLTF. The V call is TRBV19, the J call TRBJ2-6, with TRBD1 matching 9 bases. J gave up 6 bases and V 3 bases, and 9 bases lay outside the gene matches. Looked up from germline, CDR1 is LNHDA and CDR2 is SQIVND (reference sequence). The CDR3 is 17 amino acids.

The CDR3 DNA follows: TGTGCCAGCAGCTTAGAGAGTAAGGGGAATGAGCAGTTCTTC. This codes for CASSLESKGNEQFF. The V gene is TRBV7-9, the J gene TRBJ2-1; tentatively, D is TRBD1 (5 bases). Germline V gene sequence: CDR1 SEHNR, CDR2 FQNEAQ (reference sequence). V gave up 1 base and J gave up 7 bases, with 11 bases separating them. This CDR3 spans 14 amino acids.

The chain carries TRBV30 and TRBJ2-7, with TRBD2 matching over 9 bases. The CDR3 covers 13 residues. Germline V CDR1 and CDR2: GTSNPN, SVGIG (reference sequence). V trimming: 4 bases; J trimming: 5 bases; junction bases outside the gene matches: 6. This CDR3 reads CAWTGGRAHEQYF. Written as DNA, the CDR3 is TGTGCCTGGACGGGCGGGAGGGCCCACGAGCAGTACTTC.

The V call is TRBV9, the J call TRBJ2-1; 9 bases align to TRBD2. Germline V gene lookup returns CDR1 SGDLS and CDR2 YYNGEE. The CDR3 has 18 residues. The junction had 9 bases not matched to a gene; V was cut back by 1 base and J by 1 base. The CDR3 sequence is CASSVSLWREGSYNEQFF. DNA for the CDR3: TGTGCCAGCAGCGTATCCCTTTGGCGGGAGGGTTCCTACAATGAGCAGTTCTTC.

V and J are TRBV3-1 (or the pseudogene TRBV3-2) and TRBJ2-5; D gene unclear. V lost 4 bases and J lost 1, with 4 bases in between. Looked up from germline, CDR1 is LGHDT and CDR2 is YNNKEL (reference sequence). CDR3 length: 12 residues. As DNA, the CDR3 is TGTGCCAGCAGCCCCTCCCAAGAGACCCAGTACTTC. It specifies CASSPSQETQYF.